A single sample gave rise to the 31 T cell receptor beta chains below, sequenced in a study of T cell clonotyping in hematopoietic cell transplantation. The method was immunoSEQ multiplex PCR; TCRdb's version includes in-frame clones alone and lacks a portion of them. Of around 14,000 clones in the sample, approximately 93% were seen once. This specimen consisted of PBMCs, obtained 30 days after allogeneic stem cell transplant. The receptors originated from a male patient aged 55 to 69 who had an allogeneic stem cell transplant from an unrelated donor, so the T cells may come from the graft donor. Some clones in this sample may be carry-over from other donors' samples.

The rearrangement links TRBV5-1 to TRBJ2-7, with D perhaps matching TRBD2 (5 bases). Germline V gene sequence: CDR1 SGHRS, CDR2 YFSETQ. V shed 4 bases and J shed 2 bases, with 13 bases lying between them. The CDR3 extends over 14 amino acids. CDR3 coding DNA: TGCGCCAGCAGCCACGGGGTGACCACCTACGAGCAGTACTTC. As protein: CASSHGVTTYEQYF. Looking up the rest from reference TRBV5-1 and TRBJ2-7 gives the full variable domain: KAGVTQTPRYLIKTRGQQVTLSCSPISGHRSVSWYQQTPGQGLQFLFEYFSETQRNKGNFPGRFSGRQFSNSRSEMNVSTLELGDSALYLCASSHGVTTYEQYFGPGTRLTVT.

As DNA, the CDR3 is TGTGCCAGCAGCTTAGAGGCTAGCGGCAGCTACGAGCAGTACTTC. Residues: CASSLEASGSYEQYF. The chain carries TRBV7-8 and TRBJ2-7; the match to TRBD2 covers 7 bases. There are 15 residues in the CDR3. Germline V gene sequence: CDR1 SGHVS, CDR2 FQNEAQ. The ends lost 1 base at V and 3 bases at J; junction bases unmatched: 6.

In this sample, this clone turned up a few times. This chain uses TRBV5-6 with TRBJ1-2; D is unclear. CDR1 is SGHDT and CDR2 is YYEEEE in the germline V gene. V was trimmed by 0 bases and J by 3 bases, leaving 9 bases between them. This CDR3 has 14 residues. CDR3 sequence reads: CASSLEQSDYGYTF. CDR3 bases: TGTGCCAGCAGCTTGGAACAGTCTGACTATGGCTACACCTTC.

The rearrangement links TRBV7-6 to TRBJ1-1; 9 positions agree with TRBD1. The CDR3 has 15 amino acids. The ends lost 4 bases at V and 1 base at J; junction bases unmatched: 4. The germline CDR1 and CDR2 sequences are SGHVS and FNYEAQ. CDR3 coding DNA: TGTGCCAGCAGCTCCATGACAGGGGGGAACACTGAAGCTTTCTTT. Translation gives CASSSMTGGNTEAFF. Based on the CDR3 plus reference TRBV7-6 and TRBJ1-1, the full variable domain is GAGVSQSPRYKVTKRGQDVALRCDPISGHVSLYWYRQALGQGPEFLTYFNYEAQQDKSGLPNDRFSAERPEGSISTLTIQRTEQRDSAMYRCASSSMTGGNTEAFFGQGTRLTVV.

The chain employs TRBV7-2 and TRBJ2-7; 11 bases align to TRBD1. The CDR3 has 17 amino acids. Germline loops: CDR1 SGHTA, CDR2 FQGNSA. J was trimmed by 6 bases and V by 6 bases; bases with no gene match: 16. The CDR3 nucleotides are TGTGCCAGCAGTTCAGTCAGGCCTGGGACAGGGGGTTCCGAGCAGTACTTC. It is translated as CASSSVRPGTGGSEQYF.

This clone was seen a single time. J is TRBJ1-6 and V is TRBV5-6, with D perhaps matching TRBD1 (5 bases). Germline-derived CDR1 and CDR2 are SGHDT and YYEEEE. The V end was cut by 2 bases, the J end by 4 bases, with 16 bases between. The length of the CDR3 is 17 residues. The CDR3 DNA follows: TGTGCCAGCAGCTTTGGGACCGGGTCCCATTATAATTCACCCCTCCACTTT. Its translation is CASSFGTGSHYNSPLHF.

The rearrangement links TRBV5-1 to TRBJ2-1, with D perhaps matching TRBD1 (6 bases). Germline V CDR1 and CDR2: SGHRS, YFSETQ. The germline V and J ends were trimmed by 3 bases and 5 bases, with 15 bases remaining between them. This CDR3 contains 15 residues. The DNA of the CDR3 is TGCGCCAGCAGCTCGGACGCAGGGGCCCACAATGAGCAGTTCTTC. Translated: CASSSDAGAHNEQFF.

J is TRBJ2-7 and V is TRBV11-1; the D gene could be TRBD1 or TRBD2 (5 bases each). Trimming shortened V by 0 bases and J by 1 base, and 13 bases separated the two germline ends. Per the germline V gene, CDR1 is SGHAT and CDR2 is FQDESV (reference sequence). CDR3 length: 16 amino acids. The CDR3 bases are TGTGCCAGCAGCTTAGCACTGGGGGTGGATTCCTACGAGCAGTACTTC. Translated: CASSLALGVDSYEQYF.

CDR3: CASSEQVTEAFF. In nucleotides, the CDR3 is TGTGCCAGCAGTGAGCAGGTTACTGAAGCTTTCTTT. The chain carries TRBV28 and TRBJ1-1; no firm D call. The germline V and J ends were trimmed by 5 bases and 5 bases, with 9 bases remaining between them. The germline gives CDR1 MDHEN, CDR2 SYDVKM. CDR3 length equals 12 residues.

This sequence joins TRBV6-6 and TRBJ1-1, with D possibly being TRBD1 (5 bases). From germline, CDR1 is MNHNY and CDR2 SVGAGI (reference sequence). The CDR3 totals 13 residues. V was pared by 6 bases and J by 1 base, with 9 bases between. The CDR3 spells CASRAGQNTEAFF. CDR3 nucleotide sequence: TGTGCCAGCAGGGCAGGACAGAACACTGAAGCTTTCTTT.

The chain couples TRBV20-1 to TRBJ2-7; maybe TRBD1 (5 bases). Deletions cut 6 bases from V and 4 bases from J, with 10 bases between. The V gene's germline CDR1 is DFQATT and CDR2 SNEGSKA (reference sequence). This CDR3 comprises 11 residues. The chain's CDR3 is CSARKGYEQYF. The CDR3, as DNA: TGCAGTGCACGAAAGGGGTACGAGCAGTACTTC.

This sequence joins TRBV7-9 and TRBJ2-2; D is ambiguous. This CDR3 contains 13 residues. Trimming cost V 2 bases and J 4 bases, with 5 bases left between them. The germline V gene has CDR1 SEHNR and CDR2 FQNEAQ (reference sequence). The CDR3 DNA is TGTGCCAGCAGCTTATGGGGCACCGGGGAGCTGTTTTTT. Translated, it gives CASSLWGTGELFF.

The rearrangement joins TRBV30 to TRBJ2-5; possibly TRBD1 for D (6 bases). Germline CDR1 and CDR2: GTSNPN and SVGIG (reference sequence). The CDR3 runs 13 residues. The ends were cut back, 3 bases at V and 5 bases at J, with 13 bases in the middle. CDR3 DNA: TGTGCCTGGAGAATTACAGGGAGCGAGACCCAGTACTTC. Its translation: CAWRITGSETQYF.

This chain joins TRBV6-6 and TRBJ1-3; no reliable D call. Germline V gene lookup returns CDR1 MNHNY and CDR2 SVGAGI (reference sequence). This CDR3 region has 15 residues. Between the trimmed V and J ends, which lost 6 bases and 2 bases, there was a span of 14 bases. CDR3 sequence: CASRTSLGPGNTIYF. DNA of the CDR3: TGTGCCAGCAGGACCTCACTAGGCCCTGGAAACACCATATATTTT.

The count of this clone is one. The chain employs TRBV28 and TRBJ2-7; D remains ambiguous. The length of the CDR3 is 16 residues. Germline values: CDR1 MDHEN, CDR2 SYDVKM. Trimming pared 5 bases from V and 6 bases from J, leaving 23 bases between. CDR3 protein: CASSEIGSVGSGEQYF. The CDR3 region has the DNA TGTGCCAGCAGTGAAATAGGAAGCGTAGGGTCTGGCGAGCAGTACTTC.

This chain connects TRBV9 to TRBJ2-5; 9 bases fit TRBD2. Germline CDR1 is SGDLS and CDR2 is YYNGEE. The CDR3 spans 15 residues. V trimming: 1 base; J trimming: 5 bases; junction bases outside the gene matches: 6. For the CDR3, the DNA is TGTGCCAGCAGCGTAACTGGCGGGGGGGCGGAGACCCAGTACTTC. It encodes CASSVTGGGAETQYF. The whole variable domain, filled in from reference TRBV9 and TRBJ2-5, reads DSGVTQTPKHLITATGQRVTLRCSPRSGDLSVYWYQQSLDQGLQFLIQYYNGEERAKGNILERFSAQQFPDLHSELNLSSLELGDSALYFCASSVTGGGAETQYFGPGTRLLVL.

This rearrangement joins TRBV30 to TRBJ2-2; 8 nucleotides align to TRBD2. Trimming removed 2 bases from V and 0 bases from J; junction bases left unmatched: 2. The CDR3 is 15 amino acids. Germline assignment: CDR1 GTSNPN and CDR2 SVGIG (reference sequence). CDR3 sequence reads: CAWSMGLANTGELFF. CDR3 nucleotides: TGTGCCTGGAGTATGGGACTAGCGAACACCGGGGAGCTGTTTTTT.

This clone is a singleton in its sample. This sequence joins TRBV19 and TRBJ2-4, with D perhaps TRBD1 (5 bases). V was clipped by 2 bases and J by 7 bases, with 15 bases between them. This CDR3 has 15 amino acids. Germline V CDR1 and CDR2: LNHDA, SQIVND (reference sequence). The CDR3 nucleotides read TGTGCCAGTAGTATACAGGGTGGGGCATTTAACATTCAGTACTTC. It yields the protein CASSIQGGAFNIQYF.

V usage is TRBV14 and J usage is TRBJ1-6; 8 nucleotides line up with TRBD1. The CDR3 is 15 residues long. Per the germline V gene, CDR1 is SGHDN and CDR2 is FVKESK. V was pared by 4 bases and J by 9 bases, with 8 bases of the junction left unmatched. The CDR3 DNA reads as TGTGCCAGCAGCCGAGCCGGGACAGGAGGTTCACCCCTCCACTTT. Its translation: CASSRAGTGGSPLHF.

The chain employs TRBV5-6 and TRBJ2-2; TRBD1 matches at 7 bases. After removal of 3 bases from V and 5 bases from J, the junction contained 7 bases not matched to a gene. Germline V gene sequence: CDR1 SGHDT, CDR2 YYEEEE. This CDR3 contains 15 residues. DNA of the CDR3: TGTGCCAGCAGCTCCAACAGGGGATGGACCGGGGAGCTGTTTTTT. It is translated as CASSSNRGWTGELFF.

DNA of the CDR3: TGTGCCAGTAGCCCAGGGTTGAACTATGGCTACACCTTC. As protein: CASSPGLNYGYTF. V and J are TRBV19 and TRBJ1-2; D perhaps matches TRBD1 (5 bases). Germline V gene lookup returns CDR1 LNHDA and CDR2 SQIVND (reference sequence). This CDR3 spans 13 amino acids. Trimming left V 6 bases short and J 2 bases short, with 10 bases between.

The chain's CDR3 is CATGVVSSYEQYF. CDR3 nucleotide sequence: TGTGCCACCGGGGTCGTAAGCTCGTACGAGCAGTACTTC. The chain couples TRBV28 to TRBJ2-7; possibly TRBD2 for D (5 bases). V was pared by 10 bases and J by 4 bases, with 17 bases between. CDR1 is MDHEN, CDR2 SYDVKM, per germline. The CDR3 length is 13 residues.

The V and J genes are TRBV7-2 and TRBJ2-7, with D uncertain. The CDR3 extends over 12 amino acids. Germline CDR1 is SGHTA and CDR2 is FQGNSA. Trimming removed 2 bases at V and 4 bases at J, with 6 bases between. CDR3 loop: CASSLSQYEQYF. The CDR3 DNA reads as TGTGCCAGCAGCTTAAGTCAGTACGAGCAGTACTTC.

V usage is TRBV19 and J usage is TRBJ1-1; unclear D gene. The CDR3 length is 14 residues. Germline CDR1 LNHDA, CDR2 SQIVND (reference sequence). The germline V and J ends were trimmed by 5 bases and 1 base, with 11 bases remaining between them. The CDR3 DNA is TGTGCCAGTAGTTCGGACGGGAGGAACACTGAAGCTTTCTTT. This translates into CASSSDGRNTEAFF.

The rearrangement joins TRBV9 to TRBJ1-6; no clear D. Germline V lookup: CDR1 SGDLS, CDR2 YYNGEE. The CDR3 has 15 residues. Trimming took off 3 bases at V and 2 bases at J, with 9 bases between the two ends. CDR3 bases: TGTGCCAGCAGCGCCGGGATTACCTATAATTCACCCCTCCACTTT. Amino acids: CASSAGITYNSPLHF. The full variable domain, rest sourced from reference TRBV9 and TRBJ1-6, is DSGVTQTPKHLITATGQRVTLRCSPRSGDLSVYWYQQSLDQGLQFLIQYYNGEERAKGNILERFSAQQFPDLHSELNLSSLELGDSALYFCASSAGITYNSPLHFGNGTRLTVT.

V usage is TRBV2 and J usage is TRBJ1-6, with D unclear. Germline-derived CDR1 and CDR2 are SNHLY and FYNNEI. V was cut by 8 bases and J by 6 bases, with 11 bases left in between. The CDR3 spans 13 residues. CDR3 in DNA: TGTGCCAGCCTCCGGGAATCTAATTCACCCCTCCACTTT. Its protein product is CASLRESNSPLHF.

The rearrangement links TRBV18 to TRBJ1-2; TRBD1 is a possible D gene (5 bases). Deletions cut 5 bases from V and 8 bases from J, with 12 bases between. CDR1 KGHSH and CDR2 LQKENI come from the germline V gene. This CDR3 is 12 amino acids long. The CDR3 coding sequence is TGTGCCAGCTCATCAGGGCCGCGCGGCTACACCTTC. Protein sequence: CASSSGPRGYTF.

This clone has just a few counts. The chain combines TRBV7-2 with TRBJ2-1; TRBD2 aligns across 12 bases. V trimming: 5 bases; J trimming: 5 bases; junction bases outside the gene matches: 4. Germline CDR1 and CDR2: SGHTA and FQGNSA. CDR3 length equals 15 residues. The CDR3 nucleotides read TGTGCCAGCAGCGCCGGACTAGCGGGACACAATGAGCAGTTCTTC. Encoded protein: CASSAGLAGHNEQFF. The full variable domain, with the rest looked up from reference TRBV7-2 and TRBJ2-1, is GAGVSQSPSNKVTEKGKDVELRCDPISGHTALYWYRQSLGQGLEFLIYFQGNSAPDKSGLPSDRFSAERTGGSVSTLTIQRTQQEDSAVYLCASSAGLAGHNEQFFGPGTRLTVL.

The CDR3 DNA reads as TGTGCCATCAGCTATGTTGGGACAGGGGTAAATGAGCAGTTCTTC. Its protein is CAISYVGTGVNEQFF. The chain carries TRBV10-3 and TRBJ2-1; TRBD1 agrees at 10 bases. Germline lookup yields CDR1 ENHRY and CDR2 SYGVKD. This CDR3 spans 15 amino acids. The J segment lost 7 bases and the V segment lost 6 bases, leaving 9 bases of the junction unmatched.

V and J are TRBV2 and TRBJ1-3; D may be TRBD1 (5 bases). This CDR3 is 14 amino acids long. Germline CDR1 is SNHLY and CDR2 is FYNNEI. Between the trimmed V and J ends, which lost 10 bases and 0 bases, there was a span of 13 bases. The CDR3 coding sequence is TGTGCCACCACGAGGGGCATCTCTGGAAACACCATATATTTT. Translating it yields CATTRGISGNTIYF.

V and J are TRBV21-1 and TRBJ2-7; the DNA was not used to check the table's D call, TRBD1. TRBV21-1 is a documented pseudogene. This CDR3 is 15 amino acids long. Here the CDR3 reads CASSNRGSPGYEQYF. The CDR3 nucleotides are TGTGCCAGCAGCAATAGAGGCTCCCCAGGGTACGAGCAGTACTTC.